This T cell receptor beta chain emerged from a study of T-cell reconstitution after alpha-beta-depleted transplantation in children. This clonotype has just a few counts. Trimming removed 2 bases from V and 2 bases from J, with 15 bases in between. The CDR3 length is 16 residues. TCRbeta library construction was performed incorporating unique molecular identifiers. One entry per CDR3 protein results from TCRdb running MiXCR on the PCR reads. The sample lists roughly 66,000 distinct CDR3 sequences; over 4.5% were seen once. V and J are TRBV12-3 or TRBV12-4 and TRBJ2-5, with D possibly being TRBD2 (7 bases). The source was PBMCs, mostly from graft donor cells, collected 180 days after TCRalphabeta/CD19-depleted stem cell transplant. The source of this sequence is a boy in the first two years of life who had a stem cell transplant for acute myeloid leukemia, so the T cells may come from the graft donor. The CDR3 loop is CASSLWGGGGQETQYF. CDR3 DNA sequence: TGTGCCAGCAGTTTATGGGGGGGGGGCGGTCAAGAGACCCAGTACTTC.